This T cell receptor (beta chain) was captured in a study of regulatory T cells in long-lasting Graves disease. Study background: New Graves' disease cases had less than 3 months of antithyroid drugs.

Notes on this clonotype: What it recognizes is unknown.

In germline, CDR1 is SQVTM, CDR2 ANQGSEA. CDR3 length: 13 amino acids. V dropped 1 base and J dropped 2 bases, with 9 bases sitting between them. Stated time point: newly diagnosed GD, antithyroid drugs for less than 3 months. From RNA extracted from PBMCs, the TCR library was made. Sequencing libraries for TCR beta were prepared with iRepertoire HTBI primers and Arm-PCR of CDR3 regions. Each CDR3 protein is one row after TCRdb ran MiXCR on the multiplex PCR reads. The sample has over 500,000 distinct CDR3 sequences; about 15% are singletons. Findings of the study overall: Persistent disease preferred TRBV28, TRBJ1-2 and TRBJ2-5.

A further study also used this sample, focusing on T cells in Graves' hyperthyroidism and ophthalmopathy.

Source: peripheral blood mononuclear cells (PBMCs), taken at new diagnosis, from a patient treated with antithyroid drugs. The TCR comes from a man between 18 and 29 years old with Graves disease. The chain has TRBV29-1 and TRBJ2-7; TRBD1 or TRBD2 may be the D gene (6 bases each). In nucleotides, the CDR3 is TGCAGCGTTGAAGGGGGGGCTGCCTACGAGCAGTACTTC. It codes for CSVEGGAAYEQYF.